These 2 T cell receptor beta chains were all obtained from the same sample, sequenced in a study of blood T cells in healthy people across ages. Then a second PCR, running about 6 to 11 cycles, was carried out with a sample-barcoded 5' primer and a J-beta primer mix. TCRdb reprocessed the 5' RACE reads with MiXCR, giving one entry per CDR3 protein. The sample lists 500,000 to 700,000 distinct CDR3 sequences; around 31% were seen once. Sequences were obtained from blood. These receptors were collected from a woman older than 75 in good health.

As to this clonotype: Since a much larger clone is just one base distant, this may be a read error. The chain uses TRBV7-9 and TRBJ2-1, with D unclear. The CDR3 loop spans 13 amino acids. Germline V lookup: CDR1 SEHNR, CDR2 FQNEAQ (reference sequence). Deletions cut 5 bases from V and 9 bases from J, with 14 bases between. For the CDR3, the DNA is TGTGCCAGCAGCCCCGAGACAATTGGTGAGCAGTTCTTC. This gives the protein CASSPETIGEQFF.

The chain is built from TRBV4-1 and TRBJ2-5; the match to TRBD2 covers 8 bases. Trimming took 3 bases from V and 4 from J; bases not matched to a gene: 10. In germline, CDR1 is MGHRA, CDR2 YSYEKL. The CDR3 contains 16 residues. CDR3 amino acids: CASSQTPTGLVETQYF. In nucleotides, the CDR3 is TGCGCCAGCAGCCAGACTCCTACGGGACTAGTAGAGACCCAGTACTTC.